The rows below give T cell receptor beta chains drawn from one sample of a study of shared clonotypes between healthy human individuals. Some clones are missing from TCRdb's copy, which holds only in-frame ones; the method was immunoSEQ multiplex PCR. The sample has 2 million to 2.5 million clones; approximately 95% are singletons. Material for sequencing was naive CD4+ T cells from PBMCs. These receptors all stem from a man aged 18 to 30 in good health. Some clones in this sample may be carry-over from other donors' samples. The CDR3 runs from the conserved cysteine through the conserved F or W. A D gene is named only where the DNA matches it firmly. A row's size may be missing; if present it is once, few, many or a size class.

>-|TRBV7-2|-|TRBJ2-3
TGTGCCAGCAGCAAAGTGGGGGAGGCAGATACGCAGTATTTT
CASSKVGEADTQYF
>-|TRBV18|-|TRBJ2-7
TGTGCCAGCTCACCAGTTAGGGACGAAGCCTACGAGCAGTACTTC
CASSPVRDEAYEQYF
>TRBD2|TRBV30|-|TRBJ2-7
TGTGCCTGGACTCTAGCGGGAGGGCACTACGAGCAGTACTTC
CAWTLAGGHYEQYF
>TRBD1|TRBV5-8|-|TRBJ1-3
TGTGCCAGCAGGGGGACAGGGGGAAACACCATATATTTT
CASRGTGGNTIYF
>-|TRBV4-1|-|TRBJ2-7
TGCGCCAGCAGCATAACGCCGGGGGGCTTGGAAGAGCAGTACTTC
CASSITPGGLEEQYF
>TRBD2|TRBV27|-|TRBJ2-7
TGTGCCAGCAGTCCCAGCGGGAGGCTAGTTAAACCATACGAGCAGTACTTC
CASSPSGRLVKPYEQYF
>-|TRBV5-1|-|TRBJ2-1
TGCGCCAGCAGCTTGAATCTGGCGCGTTCCTACAATGAGCAGTTCTTC
CASSLNLARSYNEQFF
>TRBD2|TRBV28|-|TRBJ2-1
TGTGCCAGCAGTTTCGCGGGAGGCTATACAATGAAGCAGTTCTTC
CASSFAGGYTMKQFF
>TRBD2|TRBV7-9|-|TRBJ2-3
TGTGCCAGCAGCCGTAGCGGGAGGAGAACAGATACGCAGTATTTT
CASSRSGRRTDTQYF
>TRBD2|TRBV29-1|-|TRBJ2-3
TGCAGCGTTGTTGGTGACGCGACTAGCTCGCGGGGGGCGCAGTATTTT
CSVVGDATSSRGAQYF
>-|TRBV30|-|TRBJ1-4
TGTGCCTGGAGTGTAGGACGGGGTTCTTACGAAAAACTGTTTTTT
CAWSVGRGSYEKLFF
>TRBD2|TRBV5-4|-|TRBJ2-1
TGTGCCAGCAGCCCTAGGACTAGCGGGGGTTTCTATGAGCAGTTCTTC
CASSPRTSGGFYEQFF
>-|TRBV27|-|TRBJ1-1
TGTGCCAGCAGTTTGTGGCAGGGGAGACGGCACACTGAAGCTTTCTTT
CASSLWQGRRHTEAFF
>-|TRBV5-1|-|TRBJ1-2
TGCGCCAGCAGCCGGACAGCCCCATCCTATGGCTACACCTTC
CASSRTAPSYGYTF
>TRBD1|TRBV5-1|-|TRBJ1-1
TGCGCCAGCAGCAGTACCGGAACCGGGACAGGGTATCGCACTGAAGCTTTCTTT
CASSSTGTGTGYRTEAFF
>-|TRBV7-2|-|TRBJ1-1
TGTGCCAGCAGCTTAACACCGGCGGGCACTGAAGCTTTCTTT
CASSLTPAGTEAFF
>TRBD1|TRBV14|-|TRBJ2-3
TGTGCCAGCAGCCCTACGGACAGGGGGCTCACAGATACGCAGTATTTT
CASSPTDRGLTDTQYF
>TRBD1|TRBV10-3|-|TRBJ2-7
TGTGCCATCAGTGTCGACAGGGGGCGAAGCTACGAGCAGTACTTC
CAISVDRGRSYEQYF
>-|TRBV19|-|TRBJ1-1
TGTGCCAGTAGTATGAGAGGGCCGCCGGTCACTGAAGCTTTCTTT
CASSMRGPPVTEAFF
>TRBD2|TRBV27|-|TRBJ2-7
TGTGCCAGCAGTCCCAGACTAGCGGGCTACGAGCAGTACTTC
CASSPRLAGYEQYF
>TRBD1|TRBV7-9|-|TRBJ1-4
TGTGCCAGCAGCTTATTCGGGGACAGTAATGAAAAACTGTTTTTT
CASSLFGDSNEKLFF
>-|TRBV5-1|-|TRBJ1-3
TGCGCCAGCAGCTGGTACCCTCAGGGGATTTCTGGAAACACCATATATTTT
CASSWYPQGISGNTIYF
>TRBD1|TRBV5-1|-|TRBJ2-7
TGCGCCAGCAGCTTACGGACAGGTCCCTACGAGCAGTACTTC
CASSLRTGPYEQYF
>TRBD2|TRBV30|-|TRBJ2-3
TGTGCCTGGAGTGTAGAACTAGCGGTTGGGACAGATACGCAGTATTTT
CAWSVELAVGTDTQYF
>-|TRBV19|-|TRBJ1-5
TGTGCCAGTAGTCCCCACCCCGGGGGGAGCAATCAGCCCCAGCATTTT
CASSPHPGGSNQPQHF
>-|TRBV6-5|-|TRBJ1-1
TGTGCCAGCAACAACCGGGGAGTTGGCACTGAAGCTTTCTTT
CASNNRGVGTEAFF
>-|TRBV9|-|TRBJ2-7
TGTGCCAGCAGCGTAGGGGGGGCGTTCGACGAGCAGTACTTC
CASSVGGAFDEQYF
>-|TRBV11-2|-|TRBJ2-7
TGTGCCAGCAGCTTCTCGCCGGGTTCAGCCTCCTACGAGCAGTACTTC
CASSFSPGSASYEQYF
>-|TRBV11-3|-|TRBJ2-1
TGTGCCAGCAGCTTAGATCGCGGGTACAATGAGCAGTTCTTC
CASSLDRGYNEQFF
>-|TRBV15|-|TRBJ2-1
TGTGCCACCAGCAGAGATTCGGGCAGGGCCACCTACAATGAGCAGTTCTTC
CATSRDSGRATYNEQFF
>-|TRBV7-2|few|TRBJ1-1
TGTGCCAGCAGTTCCATAGGTTTGAAGGCTTTCTTT
CASSSIGLKAFF
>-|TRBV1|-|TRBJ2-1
TGCACCAGCAGCCAACCCCCCTACAATGAGCAGTTCTTC
CTSSQPPYNEQFF
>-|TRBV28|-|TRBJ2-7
TGTGCCAGCAGTCCCGGGACTTCTGTTTACGAGCAGTACTTC
CASSPGTSVYEQYF
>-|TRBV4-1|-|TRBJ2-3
TGCGCCAGCAGCCAAGAATGGGCTAGCGCGGCCAATACGCAGTATTTT
CASSQEWASAANTQYF
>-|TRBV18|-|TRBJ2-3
TGTGCCAGCTCACCGGGAACCCGCGGGGATACGCAGTATTTT
CASSPGTRGDTQYF
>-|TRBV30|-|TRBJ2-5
TGTGCCTGGAGTTTGGGTGGGCAGACCCAGTACTTC
CAWSLGGQTQYF
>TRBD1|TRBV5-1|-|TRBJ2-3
TGCGCCAGCAGCTTTGGGACAGGGGTGTGGGATACGCAGTATTTT
CASSFGTGVWDTQYF
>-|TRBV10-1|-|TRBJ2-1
TGCGCCAGCAGTGAGAAGGCAGCTAGCTCCTACAATGAGCAGTTCTTC
CASSEKAASSYNEQFF
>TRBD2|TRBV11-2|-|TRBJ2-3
TGTGCCAGCACCAATGGAGCGGGAGCGGATACGCAGTATTTT
CASTNGAGADTQYF
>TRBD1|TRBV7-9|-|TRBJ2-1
TGTGCCAGCAGCTCGGGGACAGGGGTCAGCGATGAGCAGTTCTTC
CASSSGTGVSDEQFF
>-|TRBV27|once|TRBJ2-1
TGTGCCAGCAGTCCCATCTCGCCCCGGACGAACAATGAGCAGTTCTTC
CASSPISPRTNNEQFF
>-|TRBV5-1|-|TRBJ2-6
TGCGCCAGCAGCGAGGGACACTCTGGGGCCAACGTCCTGACTTTC
CASSEGHSGANVLTF
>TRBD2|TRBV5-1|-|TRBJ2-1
TGCGCCAGCAGCTTACAACTAGCGGGCTCCTACAATGAGCAGTTCTTC
CASSLQLAGSYNEQFF
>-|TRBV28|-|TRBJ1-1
TGTGCCAGCAACATAGACGCTATAGGAGCTTTCTTT
CASNIDAIGAFF
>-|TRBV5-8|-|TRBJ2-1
TGTGCCAGCAGCTTAAACAGGCTCTACAATGAGCAGTTCTTC
CASSLNRLYNEQFF
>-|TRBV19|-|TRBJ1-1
TGTGCCAGTATTAGAACAGGGAAGATGAACACTGAAGCTTTCTTT
CASIRTGKMNTEAFF